This T cell receptor (beta chain) was sequenced in a study of blood T cell repertoires in COVID-19. As for the study in general: COVID-19 samples collected from the United States, Italy and Spain covered acute and convalescent phases. Sources were T cells, B-cell-depleted T cells, or PBMCs; the material itself was cDNA or gDNA.

In the study's own analysis: Amplifying reference gene primers gave estimates of nucleated cell counts. The protocol was immunoSEQ multiplex PCR, while the TCRdb copy is restricted to in-frame clones and leaves out a portion. V and J calls plus clone size are reproduced from that table; the DNA served to infer D and trimming. The data contain roughly 38,000 clones, 78% of them singletons. Sequences were obtained from peripheral blood. The sequence was obtained from a man aged 55-75 years with acute or convalescent COVID-19.

In nucleotides, the CDR3 is TGTGCCAGCAGCGACAGGGCAGGTTCACCCCTCCACTTT. Amino acids: CASSDRAGSPLHF. The chain carries TRBV12-3 or TRBV12-4 and TRBJ1-6, with 7 nucleotides matching TRBD1. The CDR3 is 13 residues long. V shed 6 bases, J shed 9 bases, and the junction held 5 bases outside the gene matches.